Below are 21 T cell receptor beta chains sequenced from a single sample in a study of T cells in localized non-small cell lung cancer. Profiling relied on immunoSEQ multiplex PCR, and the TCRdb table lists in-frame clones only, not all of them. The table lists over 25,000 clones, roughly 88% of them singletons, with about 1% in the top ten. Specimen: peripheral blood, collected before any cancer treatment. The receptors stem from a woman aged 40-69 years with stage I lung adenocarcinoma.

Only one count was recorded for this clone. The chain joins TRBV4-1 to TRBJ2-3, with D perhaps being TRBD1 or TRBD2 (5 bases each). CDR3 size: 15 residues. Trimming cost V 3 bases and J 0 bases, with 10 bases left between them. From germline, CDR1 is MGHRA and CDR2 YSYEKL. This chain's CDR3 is CASSQGPVSTDTQYF. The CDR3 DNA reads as TGCGCCAGCAGCCAGGGACCGGTCAGCACAGATACGCAGTATTTT.

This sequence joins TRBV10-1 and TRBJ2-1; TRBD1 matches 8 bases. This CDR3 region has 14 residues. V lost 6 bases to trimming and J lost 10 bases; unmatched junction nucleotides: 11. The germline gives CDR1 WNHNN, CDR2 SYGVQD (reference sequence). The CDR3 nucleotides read TGCGCCAGCAGCATCCAAGACAGGGGTGGAGAGCAGTTCTTC. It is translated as CASSIQDRGGEQFF.

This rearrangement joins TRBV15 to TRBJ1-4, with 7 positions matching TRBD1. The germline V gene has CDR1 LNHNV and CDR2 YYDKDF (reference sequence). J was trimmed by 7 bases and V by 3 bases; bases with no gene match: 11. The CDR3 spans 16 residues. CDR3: CATSRAGTADFEKLFF. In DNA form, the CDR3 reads TGTGCCACCAGCAGGGCCGGGACAGCCGATTTTGAAAAACTGTTTTTT.

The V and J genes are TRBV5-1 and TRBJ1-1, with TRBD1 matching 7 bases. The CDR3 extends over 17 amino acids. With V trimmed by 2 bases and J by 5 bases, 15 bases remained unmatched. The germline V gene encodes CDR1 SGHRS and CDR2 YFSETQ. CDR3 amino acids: CASSLQGSGSVGTEAFF. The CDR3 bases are TGCGCCAGCAGCTTACAGGGGTCCGGGTCAGTGGGGACTGAAGCTTTCTTT. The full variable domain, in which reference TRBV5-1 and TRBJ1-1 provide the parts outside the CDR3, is KAGVTQTPRYLIKTRGQQVTLSCSPISGHRSVSWYQQTPGQGLQFLFEYFSETQRNKGNFPGRFSGRQFSNSRSEMNVSTLELGDSALYLCASSLQGSGSVGTEAFFGQGTRLTVV.

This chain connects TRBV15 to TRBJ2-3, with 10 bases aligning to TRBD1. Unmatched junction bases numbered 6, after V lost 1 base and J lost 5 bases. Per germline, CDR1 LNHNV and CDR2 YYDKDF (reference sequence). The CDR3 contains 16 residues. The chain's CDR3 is CATSRARTGGQDTQYF. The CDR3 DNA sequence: TGTGCCACCAGCAGAGCACGGACAGGGGGGCAAGATACGCAGTATTTT.

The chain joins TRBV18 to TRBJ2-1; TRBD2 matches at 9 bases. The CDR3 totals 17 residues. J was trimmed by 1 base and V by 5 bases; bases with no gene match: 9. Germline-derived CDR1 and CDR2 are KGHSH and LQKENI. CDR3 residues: CASSSPAGGFSYNEQFF. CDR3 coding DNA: TGTGCCAGCTCATCCCCGGCGGGAGGGTTTTCCTACAATGAGCAGTTCTTC.

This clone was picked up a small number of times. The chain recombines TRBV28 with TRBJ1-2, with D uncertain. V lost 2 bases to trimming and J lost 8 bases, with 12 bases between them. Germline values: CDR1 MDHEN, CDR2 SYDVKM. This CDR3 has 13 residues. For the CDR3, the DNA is TGTGCCAGCAGTTTAAGGGATGGAAGGGGCTACACCTTC. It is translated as CASSLRDGRGYTF.

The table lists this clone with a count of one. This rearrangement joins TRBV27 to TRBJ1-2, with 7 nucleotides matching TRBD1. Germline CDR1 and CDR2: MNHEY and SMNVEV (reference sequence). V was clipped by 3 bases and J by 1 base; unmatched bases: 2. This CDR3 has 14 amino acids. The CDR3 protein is CASSFRQGNYGYTF. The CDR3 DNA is TGTGCCAGCAGTTTTCGACAGGGTAACTATGGCTACACCTTC.

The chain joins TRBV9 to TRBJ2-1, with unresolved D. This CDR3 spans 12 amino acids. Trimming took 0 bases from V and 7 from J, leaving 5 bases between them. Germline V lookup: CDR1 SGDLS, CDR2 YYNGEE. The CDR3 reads CASSVAPNEQFF. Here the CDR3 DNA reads TGTGCCAGCAGCGTAGCTCCGAATGAGCAGTTCTTC. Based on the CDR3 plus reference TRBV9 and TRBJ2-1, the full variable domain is DSGVTQTPKHLITATGQRVTLRCSPRSGDLSVYWYQQSLDQGLQFLIQYYNGEERAKGNILERFSAQQFPDLHSELNLSSLELGDSALYFCASSVAPNEQFFGPGTRLTVL.

The chain's CDR3 is CASGISPLAGNNEQFF. CDR3 DNA sequence: TGTGCTAGTGGAATATCTCCCCTAGCGGGGAACAATGAGCAGTTCTTC. The chain has TRBV12-5 and TRBJ2-1; TRBD2 matches 9 bases. Per the germline V gene, CDR1 is LGHNT and CDR2 is FRNRAP. The CDR3 extends over 16 amino acids. V lost 6 bases and J lost 5; bases outside the gene matches: 11.

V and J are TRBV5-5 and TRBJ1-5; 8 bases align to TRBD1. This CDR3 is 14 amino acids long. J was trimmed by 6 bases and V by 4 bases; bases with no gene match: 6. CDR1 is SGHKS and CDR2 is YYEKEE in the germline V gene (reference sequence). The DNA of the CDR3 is TGTGCCAGCAGCCTAACAGGGGGAGGTCAGCCCCAGCATTTT. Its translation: CASSLTGGGQPQHF.

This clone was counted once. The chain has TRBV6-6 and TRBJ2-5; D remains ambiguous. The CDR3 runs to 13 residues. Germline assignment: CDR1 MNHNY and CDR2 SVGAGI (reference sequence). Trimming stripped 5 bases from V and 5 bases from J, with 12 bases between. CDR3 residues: CASSRRLGETQYF. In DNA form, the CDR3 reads TGTGCCAGCAGTCGACGCCTGGGCGAGACCCAGTACTTC.

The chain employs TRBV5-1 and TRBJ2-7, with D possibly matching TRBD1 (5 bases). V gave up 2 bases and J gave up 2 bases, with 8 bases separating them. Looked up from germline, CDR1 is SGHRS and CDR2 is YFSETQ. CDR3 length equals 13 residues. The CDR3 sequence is CASSLGAAYEQYF. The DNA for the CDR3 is TGCGCCAGCAGCTTAGGGGCGGCCTACGAGCAGTACTTC.

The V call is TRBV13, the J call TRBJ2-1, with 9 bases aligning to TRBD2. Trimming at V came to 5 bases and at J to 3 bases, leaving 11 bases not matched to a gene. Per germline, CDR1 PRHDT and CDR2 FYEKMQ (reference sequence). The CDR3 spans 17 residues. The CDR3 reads CASSPPPGTSIYNEQFF. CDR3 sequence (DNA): TGTGCCAGCAGCCCCCCTCCCGGGACTAGCATCTACAATGAGCAGTTCTTC. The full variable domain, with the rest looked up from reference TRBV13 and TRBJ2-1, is AAGVIQSPRHLIKEKRETATLKCYPIPRHDTVYWYQQGPGQDPQFLISFYEKMQSDKGSIPDRFSAQQFSDYHSELNMSSLELGDSALYFCASSPPPGTSIYNEQFFGPGTRLTVL.

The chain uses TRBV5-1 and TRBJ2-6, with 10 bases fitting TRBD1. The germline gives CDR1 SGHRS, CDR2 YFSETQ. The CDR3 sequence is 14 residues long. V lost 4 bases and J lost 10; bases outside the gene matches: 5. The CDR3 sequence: CASSHGQGVNVLTF. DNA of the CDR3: TGCGCCAGCAGCCACGGACAGGGGGTAAACGTCCTGACTTTC.

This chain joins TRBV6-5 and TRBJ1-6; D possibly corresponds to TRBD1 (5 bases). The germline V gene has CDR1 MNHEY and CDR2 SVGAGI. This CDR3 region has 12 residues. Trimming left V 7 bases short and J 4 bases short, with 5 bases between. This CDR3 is CASTGYNSPLHF. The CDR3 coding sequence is TGTGCCAGCACAGGGTATAATTCACCCCTCCACTTT.

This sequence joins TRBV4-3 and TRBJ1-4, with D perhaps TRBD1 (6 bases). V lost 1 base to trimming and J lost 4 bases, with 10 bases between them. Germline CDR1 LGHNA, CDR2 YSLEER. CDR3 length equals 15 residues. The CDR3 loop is CASSQGGAFNEKLFF. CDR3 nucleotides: TGCGCCAGCAGCCAAGGGGGGGCTTTTAATGAAAAACTGTTTTTT.

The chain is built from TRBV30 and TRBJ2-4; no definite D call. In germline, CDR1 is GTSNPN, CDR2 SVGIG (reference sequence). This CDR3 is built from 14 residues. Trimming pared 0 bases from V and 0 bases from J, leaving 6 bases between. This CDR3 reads CAWSVQLAKNIQYF. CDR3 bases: TGTGCCTGGAGTGTACAGTTAGCCAAAAACATTCAGTACTTC. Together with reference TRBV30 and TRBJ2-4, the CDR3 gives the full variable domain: SQTIHQWPATLVQPVGSPLSLECTVEGTSNPNLYWYRQAAGRGLQLLFYSVGIGQISSEVPQNLSASRPQDRQFILSSKKLLLSDSGFYLCAWSVQLAKNIQYFGAGTRLSVL.

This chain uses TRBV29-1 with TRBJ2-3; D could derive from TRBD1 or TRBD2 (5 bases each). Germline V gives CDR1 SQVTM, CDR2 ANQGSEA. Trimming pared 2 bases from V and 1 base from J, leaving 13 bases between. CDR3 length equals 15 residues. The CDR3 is CSVELGRGGTDTQYF. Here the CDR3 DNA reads TGCAGCGTTGAATTGGGGAGAGGGGGCACAGATACGCAGTATTTT.

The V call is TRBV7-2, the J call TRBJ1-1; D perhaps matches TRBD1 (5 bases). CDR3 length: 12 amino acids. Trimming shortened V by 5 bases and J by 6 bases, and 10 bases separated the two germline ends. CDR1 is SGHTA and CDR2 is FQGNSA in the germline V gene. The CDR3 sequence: CASSILGAEAFF. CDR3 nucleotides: TGTGCCAGCAGCATCCTGGGGGCTGAAGCTTTCTTT.

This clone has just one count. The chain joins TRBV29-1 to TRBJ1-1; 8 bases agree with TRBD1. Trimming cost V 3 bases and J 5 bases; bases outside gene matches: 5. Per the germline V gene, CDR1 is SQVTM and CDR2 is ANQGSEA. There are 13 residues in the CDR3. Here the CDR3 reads CSVDHRGGTEAFF. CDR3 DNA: TGCAGCGTTGACCACAGGGGGGGAACTGAAGCTTTCTTT.